The clone carrying this T cell receptor (beta chain) is a singleton in its sample. This sample is part of a study of blood T cell repertoires in COVID-19. Across the study: Some COVID-19 samples were acute and others convalescent; all came from the United States, Italy and Spain.

The table came from immunoSEQ multiplex PCR; TCRdb's copy has only in-frame clones and leaves some out. The sample holds 200,000 to 300,000 clones, approximately 89% seen once. CDR1 and CDR2 (germline): SGHNT, YYREEE (reference sequence). Trimming pared 0 bases from V and 2 bases from J, leaving 9 bases between. The CDR3 totals 14 residues. The TCR originated in a woman between 40 and 55 years old with acute COVID-19. The material sequenced was PBMCs or T cells enriched from blood (not recorded which). The genes are TRBV5-4 and TRBJ2-7; D may be TRBD1 (5 bases). The CDR3 is CASSLDQGTYEQYF. As DNA, the CDR3 is TGTGCCAGCAGCTTGGATCAGGGCACCTACGAGCAGTACTTC.